One and the same sample provided the 24 T cell receptor beta chains below, sequenced in a study of cytotoxic CD8 clonotypes in ibrutinib-treated CLL. Assay: immunoSEQ multiplex PCR; the TCRdb copy retains only in-frame clones and omits some. The data hold about 50,000 clones, with roughly 85% observed a single time. The sample in question was PBMCs, obtained after 24 months of ibrutinib treatment. These receptors came from a human donor with chronic lymphocytic leukemia.

The CDR3 region has the DNA TGTGCCAGCAGCTTGAGGGGCCAAGGGGTGGTAACGAACACCGGGGAGCTGTTTTTT. Amino acid sequence: CASSLRGQGVVTNTGELFF. This chain links TRBV7-2 with TRBJ2-2; perhaps D is TRBD1 or TRBD2 (5 bases each). Deletions cut 3 bases from V and 0 bases from J, with 20 bases between. This CDR3 region has 19 residues. Germline lookup yields CDR1 SGHTA and CDR2 FQGNSA.

The chain uses TRBV10-3 and TRBJ1-3; the D is unclear. The ends were cut back, 10 bases at V and 8 bases at J, with 15 bases in the middle. The germline V gene has CDR1 ENHRY and CDR2 SYGVKD. The CDR3 runs 12 residues. The CDR3 region has the DNA TGTGCCACCACGGGGATATCCGACACCATATATTTT. Its protein is CATTGISDTIYF.

The CDR3, as DNA: TGTGCCAGCAGCTCTCAACAGACAGTAAGCTACGAGCAGTACTTC. Translating it yields CASSSQQTVSYEQYF. The rearrangement links TRBV13 to TRBJ2-7; D is possibly TRBD1 (5 bases). Deletions cut 4 bases from V and 3 bases from J, with 16 bases between. The CDR3 spans 15 residues. Germline V gene data show CDR1 as PRHDT and CDR2 as FYEKMQ (reference sequence).

The V gene is TRBV25-1, the J gene TRBJ1-3; maybe TRBD1 (6 bases). Trimming removed 2 bases from V and 3 bases from J, with 8 bases in between. CDR1 is MGHDK and CDR2 is SYGVNS in the germline V gene. This CDR3 is 14 amino acids long. The CDR3 nucleotides are TGTGCCAGCAGTGAACAGGGGCATGGAAACACCATATATTTT. Its translation: CASSEQGHGNTIYF.

V and J are TRBV28 and TRBJ1-4; tentative D call: TRBD1 (6 bases). The CDR3 totals 17 residues. The germline CDR1 and CDR2 sequences are MDHEN and SYDVKM. With 1 base removed from V and 3 bases from J, the gap between germline ends came to 15 bases. The CDR3, as DNA: TGTGCCAGCAGTTTATATCCGGGGGCTAGTGCTAATGAAAAACTGTTTTTT. Translating gives CASSLYPGASANEKLFF.

The chain employs TRBV30 and TRBJ1-5; D might be TRBD1 (5 bases). The germline V gene has CDR1 GTSNPN and CDR2 SVGIG (reference sequence). This CDR3 comprises 15 residues. The germline V and J ends were trimmed by 0 bases and 1 base, with 10 bases remaining between them. The CDR3 nucleotides are TGTGCCTGGAGTGTTGGGGGGGGGAGCAATCAGCCCCAGCATTTT. Translation: CAWSVGGGSNQPQHF.

This clone was found once. V gene TRBV6-1 combines with J gene TRBJ2-2, with TRBD1 matching 9 bases. The germline CDR1 and CDR2 sequences are MNHNS and SASEGT. This CDR3 region has 15 residues. The V segment lost 6 bases and the J segment 3 bases; nucleotides outside the gene matches: 5. For the CDR3, the DNA is TGTGCCAGCAGACCTACAGGGGGCGACACCGGGGAGCTGTTTTTT. Its translation is CASRPTGGDTGELFF.

The chain couples TRBV7-8 to TRBJ1-3; D is unclear. Germline-derived CDR1 and CDR2 are SGHVS and FQNEAQ. The CDR3 has 17 amino acids. V shed 0 bases and J shed 0 bases, with 12 bases lying between them. CDR3 amino acids: CASSLANSRNSGNTIYF. CDR3 bases: TGTGCCAGCAGCTTAGCGAACAGCCGTAACTCTGGAAACACCATATATTTT.

The genes are TRBV4-1 and TRBJ2-7; 10 positions agree with TRBD2. In germline, CDR1 is MGHRA, CDR2 YSYEKL. V gave up 2 bases and J gave up 7 bases; unmatched junction bases: 5. This CDR3 is 14 amino acids long. CDR3 DNA sequence: TGCGCCAGCAGCCAATGGGAGCGGGAGGGTGAGCAGTACTTC. It encodes CASSQWEREGEQYF.

The rearrangement uses TRBV18 and TRBJ1-3; D not resolved. Germline CDR1 reads KGHSH; CDR2 reads LQKENI. The CDR3 runs to 13 residues. The V end was cut by 3 bases, the J end by 2 bases, with 5 bases between. The DNA for the CDR3 is TGTGCCAGCTCACCGTCTACTGGAAACACCATATATTTT. Amino acids: CASSPSTGNTIYF. The entire variable domain, with the rest obtained from reference TRBV18 and TRBJ1-3, is as follows: NAGVMQNPRHLVRRRGQEARLRCSPMKGHSHVYWYRQLPEEGLKFMVYLQKENIIDESGMPKERFSAEFPKEGPSILRIQQVVRGDSAAYFCASSPSTGNTIYFGEGSWLTVV.

A remark on this clone: This sample also contains other DNA sequences that code for the same CDR3. The chain recombines TRBV4-3 with TRBJ2-7; D may be TRBD2 (5 bases). The CDR3 extends over 15 amino acids. V gave up 1 base and J gave up 1 base, with 11 bases separating them. Germline assignment: CDR1 LGHNA and CDR2 YSLEER. For the CDR3, the DNA is TGCGCCAGCAGCCAAGCCGGGGATTTATCCTACGAGCAGTACTTC. Amino acid sequence: CASSQAGDLSYEQYF.

This rearrangement joins TRBV5-5 to TRBJ2-5; tentatively, D is TRBD1 or TRBD2 (5 bases each). The germline V and J ends were trimmed by 5 bases and 4 bases, with 21 bases remaining between them. Germline values: CDR1 SGHKS, CDR2 YYEKEE (reference sequence). This CDR3 contains 16 residues. The DNA for the CDR3 is TGTGCCAGCAGGACAACTTTGGGACGGCCAGGAGAGACCCAGTACTTC. The encoded protein is CASRTTLGRPGETQYF.

At least ten counts were recorded for this clone. The genes are TRBV11-2 and TRBJ2-7; D is unresolved. The germline gives CDR1 SGHAT, CDR2 FQNNGV. Trimming took off 5 bases at V and 0 bases at J, with 2 bases between the two ends. The CDR3 has 11 amino acids. The CDR3 DNA reads as TGTGCCAGCAGCATCTCCTACGAGCAGTACTTC. It codes for CASSISYEQYF. The complete variable domain, with remaining parts taken from reference TRBV11-2 and TRBJ2-7, reads EAGVAQSPRYKIIEKRQSVAFWCNPISGHATLYWYQQILGQGPKLLIQFQNNGVVDDSQLPKDRFSAERLKGVDSTLKIQPAKLEDSAVYLCASSISYEQYFGPGTRLTVT.

This chain connects TRBV7-8 to TRBJ2-6; TRBD2 might be the D (6 bases). Germline V gene lookup returns CDR1 SGHVS and CDR2 FQNEAQ. This CDR3 comprises 18 residues. The V end lost 5 bases, the J end lost 0 bases, and 17 bases lay between the germline ends. For the CDR3, the DNA is TGTGCCAGCAGCCAGCGGTGGCCGGGGGTCTCTGGGGCCAACGTCCTGACTTTC. Translating gives CASSQRWPGVSGANVLTF.

This clone was observed a single time. The V and J genes are TRBV11-3 and TRBJ2-2; unclear D gene. The CDR3 extends over 13 amino acids. Trimming shortened V by 0 bases and J by 6 bases, and 5 bases separated the two germline ends. Germline CDR1 reads SGHNT; CDR2 reads YENEEA. The CDR3: CASSLDSSGELFF. CDR3 DNA: TGTGCCAGCAGCTTAGACTCGTCCGGGGAGCTGTTTTTT.

This clone was seen just once. The chain has TRBV27 and TRBJ2-1, with D maybe TRBD2 (5 bases). From germline, CDR1 is MNHEY and CDR2 SMNVEV (reference sequence). The CDR3 contains 14 residues. The V end was cut by 3 bases, the J end by 4 bases, with 10 bases between. The CDR3, as DNA: TGTGCCAGCAGTTTGGGAGCGGTTTACAATGAGCAGTTCTTC. Protein sequence: CASSLGAVYNEQFF.

V gene TRBV6-1 combines with J gene TRBJ2-7, with 13 bases matching TRBD2. CDR1 and CDR2 from the germline V gene are MNHNS and SASEGT. Germline trimming cut 3 bases from V and 3 bases from J; bases unmatched to any gene: 5. The length of the CDR3 is 16 residues. CDR3 in DNA: TGTGCCAGCAGTGATCCTCGGACTAGCGGGAGCTACGAGCAGTACTTC. This translates into CASSDPRTSGSYEQYF.

This chain connects TRBV2 to TRBJ2-5; D not certain. CDR3 size: 14 residues. Trimming stripped 2 bases from V and 1 base from J, with 8 bases between. Germline lookup yields CDR1 SNHLY and CDR2 FYNNEI. CDR3 residues: CASSESRSQETQYF. In DNA, the CDR3 is TGTGCCAGCAGTGAAAGCCGGAGCCAAGAGACCCAGTACTTC.

This clone was recorded once. The CDR3 region has the DNA TGTGCCTGGAGCCAACTGAGCCTGAACACTGAAGCTTTCTTT. It yields the protein CAWSQLSLNTEAFF. V and J are TRBV30 and TRBJ1-1; D gene ambiguous. V was trimmed by 3 bases and J by 0 bases, leaving 11 bases between them. This CDR3 comprises 14 residues. The germline V gene has CDR1 GTSNPN and CDR2 SVGIG (reference sequence).

The genes are TRBV9 and TRBJ2-5; unclear D gene. The ends were cut back, 4 bases at V and 5 bases at J, with 6 bases in the middle. CDR1 and CDR2 (germline): SGDLS, YYNGEE. The CDR3 loop spans 11 amino acids. The CDR3, as DNA: TGTGCCAGCAGCCCTGGGGAGACCCAGTACTTC. It yields the protein CASSPGETQYF.

The chain is built from TRBV5-1 and TRBJ2-1; 13 bases agree with TRBD2. J was trimmed by 7 bases and V by 3 bases; bases with no gene match: 7. The CDR3 totals 16 residues. The germline CDR1 and CDR2 sequences are SGHRS and YFSETQ. The CDR3 DNA reads as TGCGCCAGCAGCTCCGGACTAGCGGGAGAGGAAAATGAGCAGTTCTTC. This translates into CASSSGLAGEENEQFF.

As regards this clone: A junction end diverges from the germline sequence, so it may reflect a read error. The rearrangement joins TRBV2 to TRBJ2-2; D is perhaps TRBD2 (5 bases). This CDR3 contains 11 residues. Germline CDR1 and CDR2: SNHLY and FYNNEI. CDR3 sequence: CASSNTGELLF. The CDR3 DNA reads TGTGCCAGCAGTAACACCGGGGAGCTGCTTTTT. Full variable domain (outside the CDR3, taken from reference TRBV2 and TRBJ2-2): EPEVTQTPSHQVTQMGQEVILRCVPISNHLYFYWYRQILGQKVEFLVSFYNNEISEKSEIFDDQFSVERPDGSNFTLKIRSTKLEDSAMYFCASSNTGELLFGEGSRLTVL.

This chain joins TRBV6-1 and TRBJ1-2; TRBD1 matches at 10 bases. The CDR3 has 15 amino acids. Germline lookup yields CDR1 MNHNS and CDR2 SASEGT. Trimming at V came to 4 bases and at J to 5 bases, leaving 7 bases not matched to a gene. In DNA, the CDR3 is TGTGCCAGCAGTGCCCGGACAGGGGGAAGTTATGGCTACACCTTC. Its translation: CASSARTGGSYGYTF.

V usage is TRBV6-6 and J usage is TRBJ2-1, with 7 bases fitting TRBD1. The V and J ends lost 5 bases and 10 bases, in that order; junction bases with no gene match: 5. CDR1 is MNHNY, CDR2 SVGAGI, per germline (reference sequence). This CDR3 has 12 residues. For the CDR3, the DNA is TGTGCCAGCAGTCCACTGGGACAGGAGCAGTTCTTC. This translates into CASSPLGQEQFF.